The 13 T cell receptor beta chains listed next were all sequenced from one sample in a study of patients and donors after allogeneic stem cell transplantation. MiXCR, applied by TCRdb to the RT-PCR reads, yields one record per CDR3 protein. The profile shows about 210,000 distinct CDR3 sequences, around two fifths of them singletons. The sample was blood, either unsorted or a sorted T cell fraction (not recorded which). These receptors originate from a human donor who was either an allogeneic HSCT recipient or a stem cell or donor lymphocyte infusion donor (not recorded which). It is not recorded whose cells these are; they may come from a transplant donor.

The rearrangement links TRBV18 to TRBJ1-1; D gene ambiguous. The length of the CDR3 is 18 residues. Trimming took 3 bases from V and 0 from J, leaving 20 bases between them. Germline CDR1 and CDR2: KGHSH and LQKENI. The CDR3: CASSPLSLIGRVNTEAFF. The DNA for the CDR3 is TGTGCCAGCTCACCCCTATCACTTATAGGACGGGTGAACACTGAAGCTTTCTTT.

The V gene is TRBV2, the J gene TRBJ1-4; no definite D call. CDR1 SNHLY and CDR2 FYNNEI come from the germline V gene. V lost 2 bases and J lost 7, with 17 bases in between. The CDR3 has 16 amino acids. CDR3 bases: TGTGCCAGCAGTGAATTCGGAGGGCTTGGTGCTGAAAAACTGTTTTTT. It is translated as CASSEFGGLGAEKLFF.

J is TRBJ2-3 and V is TRBV29-1; 7 bases are shared with TRBD1. The V segment lost 6 bases and the J segment 6 bases; nucleotides outside the gene matches: 12. The CDR3 loop spans 14 amino acids. Germline V gives CDR1 SQVTM, CDR2 ANQGSEA. This CDR3 reads CSVAWTGLLDTQYF. As DNA, the CDR3 is TGCAGCGTCGCATGGACAGGCCTACTGGATACGCAGTATTTT.

The rearrangement joins TRBV4-3 to TRBJ2-7; D remains unclear. Germline V gene lookup returns CDR1 LGHNA and CDR2 YSLEER. The CDR3 covers 13 residues. The V end lost 4 bases, the J end lost 4 bases, and 11 bases lay between the germline ends. The CDR3 here is CASSPQAGYEQYF. The CDR3 coding sequence is TGCGCCAGCAGCCCCCAGGCAGGATACGAGCAGTACTTC.

This clonotype has a handful of counts. One junction end disagrees with the germline gene, perhaps due to a read error. This chain links TRBV12-3 or TRBV12-4 with TRBJ2-3; D not certain. The CDR3 spans 8 residues. The DNA of the CDR3 is TGTGCCACCGAAAGGCGCCATTTT. Translating gives CATERRHF.

In this sample, this clonotype turned up a few times. V usage is TRBV12-3 or TRBV12-4 and J usage is TRBJ2-3, with TRBD2 as a possible D gene (6 bases). The CDR3 covers 15 residues. The V end lost 4 bases, the J end lost 0 bases, and 11 bases lay between the germline ends. The CDR3 region is CASSSIGGSTDTQYF. CDR3 nucleotide sequence: TGTGCCAGCAGTTCCATTGGAGGGAGCACAGATACGCAGTATTTT.

This clonotype was seen a few times. The chain joins TRBV5-5 to TRBJ1-2; D gene uncertain. CDR3 length: 14 residues. The germline CDR1 and CDR2 sequences are SGHKS and YYEKEE (reference sequence). Trimming removed 1 base at V and 2 bases at J, with 9 bases between. CDR3 residues: CASSLTPRNYGYTF. CDR3 DNA: TGTGCCAGCAGCTTGACACCTCGCAACTATGGCTACACCTTC.

This chain connects TRBV3-1 to TRBJ1-1; no definite D call. The germline CDR1 and CDR2 sequences are LGHDT and YNNKEL (reference sequence). V lost 4 bases, J lost 1 base, and 10 bases lay in between. This CDR3 region has 14 residues. The CDR3 loop is CASSPFWRNTEAFF. CDR3 DNA: TGTGCCAGCAGCCCCTTCTGGAGGAACACTGAAGCTTTCTTT.

This clonotype was observed at least ten times. V and J are TRBV20-1 and TRBJ1-5, with 8 positions matching TRBD1. The CDR3 contains 13 residues. Germline loops: CDR1 DFQATT, CDR2 SNEGSKA (reference sequence). Losses at the gene ends were 6 bases for V and 3 bases for J; bases not matched to a gene: 4. The CDR3 DNA sequence: TGCAGTGCCCAGGGGGCTCTCAATCAGCCCCAGCATTTT. Residues: CSAQGALNQPQHF.

This chain links TRBV2 with TRBJ2-1, with TRBD2 matching over 10 bases. The CDR3 covers 16 residues. Germline assignment: CDR1 SNHLY and CDR2 FYNNEI. Trimming took 4 bases from V and 6 from J; bases not matched to a gene: 9. The CDR3 DNA follows: TGTGCCAGCAGTGTAATAGGTCTAGCGGGGGCCAATGAGCAGTTCTTC. Encoded protein: CASSVIGLAGANEQFF. The full variable domain, completed using reference TRBV2 and TRBJ2-1, is EPEVTQTPSHQVTQMGQEVILRCVPISNHLYFYWYRQILGQKVEFLVSFYNNEISEKSEIFDDQFSVERPDGSNFTLKIRSTKLEDSAMYFCASSVIGLAGANEQFFGPGTRLTVL.

In this sample, this clonotype turned up a few times. CDR3 DNA sequence: TGTGCCTGGAGCCCTCGGGAGGCTGAAGCTTTCTTT. As protein: CAWSPREAEAFF. The chain employs TRBV30 and TRBJ1-1; D is undetermined. Deletions cut 3 bases from V and 6 bases from J, with 11 bases between. CDR3 length: 12 residues. Germline CDR1 GTSNPN, CDR2 SVGIG (reference sequence).

This clonotype came up a few times. The rearrangement joins TRBV6-2 or TRBV6-3 to TRBJ1-1, with D uncertain. Trimming removed 7 bases at V and 4 bases at J, with 13 bases between. Per germline, CDR1 MNHEY and CDR2 SVGEGT. This CDR3 contains 13 residues. The CDR3 DNA reads as TGTGCCAGCACCTCGGACGGAGCCACTGAAGCTTTCTTT. This encodes CASTSDGATEAFF.

This clonotype was counted a single time. The CDR3, as DNA: TGTGCCACCAGCAGAGAACTAGCGGGGGGGCGGGATACGCAGTATTTT. Translated: CATSRELAGGRDTQYF. This sequence joins TRBV15 and TRBJ2-3; TRBD2 aligns across 13 bases. The J segment lost 6 bases and the V segment lost 0 bases, leaving 3 bases of the junction unmatched. CDR1 is LNHNV and CDR2 is YYDKDF in the germline V gene (reference sequence). CDR3 length: 16 amino acids.